This T cell receptor beta chain is drawn from a study of naive and memory T cell subsets. In this sample, this clonotype turned up many times. Its antigen remains unknown. Study-level findings and limits: Findings for naive and memory subsets could not be checked against ground truth.

After CD4 positive bead selection, the CD4-negative fraction gave CD8 T cells. V lost 2 bases and J lost 2; bases outside the gene matches: 6. Per the germline V gene, CDR1 is SGHRS and CDR2 is YFSETQ. The CDR3 runs to 16 residues. The beta constant-region primer was an equimolar mix of two oligonucleotides covering TRBC1 and TRBC2. Nested alpha and beta constant-region primers with the SP2 primer drove four PCR rounds on ligated cDNA. TCRdb processed the UMI-ligation and nested PCR reads anew with MiXCR; each CDR3 protein has one entry. In the table there are 130,000 or so distinct CDR3 sequences, 36% of which are singletons.

The gene calls are TRBV5-1 and TRBJ2-1; 8 positions match TRBD2. The source of this sequence is a human donor in good health. Sequenced: central memory CD4+ T cells from blood. The CDR3, as DNA: TGCGCCAGCAGCTTACCAAGACTAGCGACCTACAATGAGCAGTTCTTC. This sequence encodes CASSLPRLATYNEQFF.